This T cell receptor (beta chain) was documented in a study of blood T cell repertoires in COVID-19. On the study more broadly: COVID-19 samples collected from the United States, Italy and Spain covered acute and convalescent phases. Sources were T cells, B-cell-depleted T cells, or PBMCs; the material itself was cDNA or gDNA.

The assay was immunoSEQ multiplex PCR, and TCRdb's table has in-frame clones only and misses some. The sample records 150,000 to 200,000 clones, around 89% being singletons. This receptor was taken from a man aged 35-49 years with active or convalescent COVID-19. The sequenced sample consisted of peripheral blood.

As DNA, the CDR3 is TGTGCCTGGTCTTCGGTTGGGCCAGGGAATTCACCCCTCCACTTT. This codes for CAWSSVGPGNSPLHF. The chain carries TRBV30 and TRBJ1-6, with D possibly matching TRBD1 (5 bases). Germline loops: CDR1 GTSNPN, CDR2 SVGIG (reference sequence). Trimming pared 5 bases from V and 7 bases from J, leaving 18 bases between. This CDR3 is 15 amino acids long.